This T cell receptor beta chain derives from a study of blood T cell repertoires in COVID-19. Libraries were prepared by immunoSEQ multiplex PCR; TCRdb keeps only in-frame clonotypes and omits some of them. The sample gives about 200,000 clones, approximately 84% of which show up once; approximately 6.1% is in the top ten. Deletions cut 5 bases from V and 4 bases from J, with 15 bases between. The CDR3 covers 15 residues. Germline V lookup: CDR1 MDHEN, CDR2 SYDVKM. The sequenced sample was peripheral blood. This TCR was sampled from an elderly man with acute or convalescent COVID-19. The chain links TRBV28 to TRBJ2-1; D is possibly TRBD1 (6 bases). The DNA for the CDR3 is TGTGCCAGCAGTCGCAGTCAGGGGCCATACAATGAGCAGTTCTTC. Translating it yields CASSRSQGPYNEQFF.